This is a list of T cell receptor beta chains from one sample in a study of molecular identifiers for immune sequencing clone quantification. A single record per CDR3 protein comes from TCRdb applying MiXCR to the PCR reads. The table has about 630,000 distinct CDR3 sequences, around 25% seen once. Sequenced input: naive CD8+ T cells from blood, with Jurkat cell RNA spiked in. All receptors come from a human donor in good health. Some libraries in this study had Jurkat cell RNA spiked in. CDR3s include the opening cysteine and the closing phenylalanine or tryptophan. A D gene is named only where the DNA matches it firmly. Where a row states a size, it is once, few, many or the class of an expanded clone; other rows omit it.

>NA|TRBJ1-1|TRBV18|many
TGTGCCAGCTCACCACCTTCCGCTAATGAAGCTTTCTTT
CASSPPSANEAFF
>NA|TRBJ2-7|TRBV7-9|few
TGTGCCAGCAGCTTGAGTCCTACGTCCTCCTACGAGCAGTACTTC
CASSLSPTSSYEQYF
>NA|TRBJ1-5|TRBV5-6|few
TGTGCCAGCAGCTTGTATCGGGCCATGAATCAGCCCCAGCATTTT
CASSLYRAMNQPQHF
>TRBD2|TRBJ2-7|TRBV11-2|NA
TGTGCCAGCAGCTTAGAGCTAGCGGGAGGGCCTGGTTCCTACGAGCAGTACTTC
CASSLELAGGPGSYEQYF
>TRBD2|TRBJ2-5|TRBV7-6|NA
TGTGCCAGCACCTCACCGGGGCTAGCGGGGGAAATACAAGAGACCCAGTACTTC
CASTSPGLAGEIQETQYF
>NA|TRBJ1-2|TRBV19|NA
TGTGCCAGCCAGGGAAATGGCTACACCTTC
CASQGNGYTF
>TRBD2|TRBJ2-3|TRBV11-3|many
TGTGCCAGCAGCCAAGGACTAGCGGGGGGACTTACAGATACGCAGTATTTT
CASSQGLAGGLTDTQYF
>TRBD2|TRBJ2-3|TRBV4-1|NA
TGCGCCAGCAGCCAAGATTACGGGGGGGGATCGACAGATACGCAGTATTTT
CASSQDYGGGSTDTQYF
>NA|TRBJ2-2|TRBV29-1|many
TGCAGCGTTCAGCATCCGAACACCGGGGAGCTGTTTTTT
CSVQHPNTGELFF
>TRBD1|TRBJ2-5|TRBV7-9|few
TGTGCCAGCAGCTTCGGACAGGTTCAAGAGACCCAGTACTTC
CASSFGQVQETQYF
>NA|TRBJ1-5|TRBV19|NA
TGTGCCGGTAGTATCGGGGGCAGCTATAGCAGTCAGCCCCAGCATTTT
CAGSIGGSYSSQPQHF
>NA|TRBJ2-4|TRBV11-1|NA
TGTGCCAGCAGCACTCCTTTTCTAGACGGAAAATCCAAAAACATTCAGTACTTC
CASSTPFLDGKSKNIQYF
>NA|TRBJ2-5|TRBV6-2/TRBV6-3|few
TGTGCCAGCAGTTACGATGCGGCGAGATACCAAGAGACCCAGTACTTC
CASSYDAARYQETQYF
>NA|TRBJ2-5|TRBV12-5|many
TGTGCTAGTGGTCTTCCCGACGGGATCCGTGAGACCCAGTACTTC
CASGLPDGIRETQYF
>NA|TRBJ1-1|TRBV10-3|NA
TGTGCCATCAGCCGAGCTGGGACGGCTCGAGTAAAAACTGAAGCTTTCTTT
CAISRAGTARVKTEAFF
>NA|TRBJ2-1|TRBV7-9|few
TGTGCCAGCAGCCCAAACCTCCGGGATGAGCAGTTCTTC
CASSPNLRDEQFF
>NA|TRBJ1-1|TRBV19|few
TGTGCCAGTAGTTTAGGGCGACACCAAATGAACACTGAAGCTTTCTTT
CASSLGRHQMNTEAFF
>NA|TRBJ2-3|TRBV5-1|many
TGCGCCAGCCAACTCTGGGCTACCGTAGATACGCAGTATTTT
CASQLWATVDTQYF
>NA|TRBJ1-2|TRBV12-3/TRBV12-4|few
TGTGCCAGCAGTTTAGCGGGGACTCCTGGAGGGACCTATGGCCACACCTTC
CASSLAGTPGGTYGHTF
>TRBD1|TRBJ2-2|TRBV12-3/TRBV12-4|NA
TGTGCCAGCAGTCCCGGACAGGGGGCGCCCGGGGAGCTGTTTTTT
CASSPGQGAPGELFF
>NA|TRBJ1-1|TRBV6-5|few
TGTGCCAGCAGACACCTGAGGGGGAGGGTGGAAGACACTGAAGCTTTCTTT
CASRHLRGRVEDTEAFF
>NA|TRBJ2-7|TRBV6-6|many
TGTGCCAGCAGTTTCCCAAATTACGAGCAGTACTTC
CASSFPNYEQYF
>TRBD1|TRBJ2-5|TRBV7-9|NA
TGTGCCAGCAACAACACGGGACAGTCTAAAGAGGCCCAGTACTTC
CASNNTGQSKEAQYF
>NA|TRBJ1-1|TRBV28|few
TGTGCCAGCAGTTTAGCGACAGTGGAAGCTTTCTTT
CASSLATVEAFF
>TRBD2|TRBJ2-1|TRBV11-3|NA
TGTGCCAGCAGCCTAACTAGCGGGGTAAATGAGCAGTTCTTC
CASSLTSGVNEQFF
>NA|TRBJ2-7|TRBV5-1|many
TGCGCCAGCAGCTTGGAGAGGACAGAGTCCCACGAGCAGTACTTC
CASSLERTESHEQYF
>NA|TRBJ1-1|TRBV4-3|many
TGCGCCAGCAGCCAATGGCGGGGATGGGGCACTGAAGCTTTCTTT
CASSQWRGWGTEAFF
>NA|TRBJ1-1|TRBV4-1|many
TGCGCCAGCAGCCCAACCACGGGGATTCCTGAAGCTTTCTTT
CASSPTTGIPEAFF
>NA|TRBJ1-1|TRBV10-2|NA
TGCGCCAGCAGTGAGGAGGGTAACACTTTCTTT
CASSEEGNTFF
>TRBD1|TRBJ1-6|TRBV4-2|NA
TGTGCCAGCAGCCCTGGGACAGACCTTTATAATTCACCCCTCCACTTT
CASSPGTDLYNSPLHF
>NA|TRBJ2-6|TRBV5-1|many
TGCGCCAGCAGCTTGGCTCGGGCCAACGTCCTGACTTTC
CASSLARANVLTF
>TRBD1|TRBJ2-7|TRBV6-2/TRBV6-3|NA
TGTGCCAGCAGTGCCCGACAGGGGATTTTCACCTACGAGCAGTACTTC
CASSARQGIFTYEQYF
>NA|TRBJ2-1|TRBV27|many
TGTGCCAGCAGTCCCCAGGGCCCTAATGAGCAGTTCTTC
CASSPQGPNEQFF
>TRBD2|TRBJ2-1|TRBV7-2|few
TGTGCCAGCAGCCCGACTAGCGGGGCCCTCAATGAGCAGTTCTTC
CASSPTSGALNEQFF
>NA|TRBJ2-5|TRBV7-9|many
TGCGCCAGCAGCCTTCTAGGGGGGCAAGAGACCCAGTACTTC
CASSLLGGQETQYF
>TRBD2|TRBJ2-1|TRBV9|few
TGTGCCAGCAGCCTCCCGGCTAGCGGGGTCTCCTATGAGCAGTTCTTC
CASSLPASGVSYEQFF
>NA|TRBJ1-2|TRBV9|NA
TGTGCCAGCTGGGGTTCCTATGGCTACACCTTC
CASWGSYGYTF
>TRBD1|TRBJ1-1|TRBV30|NA
TGTGCCTGGACCGAGGACAGGGGGCACCTGATCACTGAAGCTTTCTTT
CAWTEDRGHLITEAFF
>TRBD2|TRBJ2-7|TRBV3-1|few
TGTGCCAGCAGCGTTTTCGGGAGGAAAAACGAGCAGTACTTC
CASSVFGRKNEQYF
>TRBD1|TRBJ1-1|TRBV7-2|many
TGTGCCAGCAGCTTAGTAGGGACAGGGGGCCCTGAAGCTTTCTTT
CASSLVGTGGPEAFF
>TRBD2|TRBJ2-1|TRBV20-1|few
TGCAGTGCTAGAGATCCTAGCGGACCCTCCTACAATGAGCAGTTCTTC
CSARDPSGPSYNEQFF
>NA|TRBJ2-5|TRBV27|few
TGTGCCAGCAAAGACAGGTTACAAGAGACCCAGTACTTC
CASKDRLQETQYF
>NA|TRBJ2-7|TRBV6-1|many
TGTGCCAGCTGCACGGGGTCCTACGAGCAGTACTTC
CASCTGSYEQYF
>NA|TRBJ2-5|TRBV30|NA
TGTGCCTGGAGTATACCAGTGGGCGCAGAGACCCAGTACTTC
CAWSIPVGAETQYF
>NA|TRBJ2-5|TRBV12-3/TRBV12-4|many
TGTGCCAGCAGCACTGTGGCGGAAGAGACCCAGTACTTC
CASSTVAEETQYF
>TRBD1|TRBJ2-3|TRBV6-5|NA
TGTGCCACCAGTTACTCGGGACAGGGCGCAGATACGCAGTATTTT
CATSYSGQGADTQYF
>NA|TRBJ2-7|TRBV30|NA
TGTGCCTGGAGTGTACCGGGTTTGGCCTACGAGCAGTACTTC
CAWSVPGLAYEQYF
>NA|TRBJ2-5|TRBV5-4|few
TGTGCCAGCAGTTTGCCGGGGGTCCAAGAGACCCAGTACTTC
CASSLPGVQETQYF
>NA|TRBJ1-1|TRBV30|few
TGTGCCTGGAGTGTATCTAGGACCACCGAAGCTTTCTTT
CAWSVSRTTEAFF
>TRBD2|TRBJ2-5|TRBV27|few
TGTGCCAGCAGTCCCGGGACTAGCGGGAGTTTAGCGTACCAAGAGACCCAGTACTTC
CASSPGTSGSLAYQETQYF
>NA|TRBJ1-1|TRBV15|many
TGTGCCACCAGCAGAGTTGGGCTCGGTATCGGGGAAGCTTTCTTT
CATSRVGLGIGEAFF
>NA|TRBJ2-7|TRBV5-8|NA
TGTGCCAGCAGCTTGGCCCCAATCTCCTACGAGCAGTACTTC
CASSLAPISYEQYF
>NA|TRBJ1-1|TRBV20-1|few
TGCAGCATACAGGGCCCCTACACTGAAGCTTTCTTT
CSIQGPYTEAFF
>NA|TRBJ2-6|TRBV9|NA
TGTGCCAGCAGCTCCCCCGTGACGGTGGTCTCTGGGGCCAACGTCCTGGCTTTC
CASSSPVTVVSGANVLAF
>TRBD2|TRBJ2-1|TRBV4-1|few
TGCGCCAGCAGCCGTCTAGCGGGGGGGCCAGATGAGCAGTTCTTC
CASSRLAGGPDEQFF
>NA|TRBJ1-6|TRBV2|NA
TGTGCCAGCACCCTTGACAGTCATAATTCACCCCTCCACTTT
CASTLDSHNSPLHF
>NA|TRBJ2-3|TRBV14|many
TGTGCCAGCAGCCAAGAAAGAGACGCTAGGACAGATACGCAGTATTTT
CASSQERDARTDTQYF
>NA|TRBJ1-6|TRBV7-9|many
TGTGCCAGCAGCTCGGACCAGGATGGGTCACCCCTCCACTTT
CASSSDQDGSPLHF
>NA|TRBJ1-1|TRBV6-6|many
TGTGCCAGCAGTGAAGACAGACCCGGCACTGAAGCTTTCTTT
CASSEDRPGTEAFF
>TRBD2|TRBJ2-1|TRBV11-2|few
TGTGCCAGCAGCTTAGTGGCTAGCGGGGTTTACAATGAGCAGTTCTTC
CASSLVASGVYNEQFF